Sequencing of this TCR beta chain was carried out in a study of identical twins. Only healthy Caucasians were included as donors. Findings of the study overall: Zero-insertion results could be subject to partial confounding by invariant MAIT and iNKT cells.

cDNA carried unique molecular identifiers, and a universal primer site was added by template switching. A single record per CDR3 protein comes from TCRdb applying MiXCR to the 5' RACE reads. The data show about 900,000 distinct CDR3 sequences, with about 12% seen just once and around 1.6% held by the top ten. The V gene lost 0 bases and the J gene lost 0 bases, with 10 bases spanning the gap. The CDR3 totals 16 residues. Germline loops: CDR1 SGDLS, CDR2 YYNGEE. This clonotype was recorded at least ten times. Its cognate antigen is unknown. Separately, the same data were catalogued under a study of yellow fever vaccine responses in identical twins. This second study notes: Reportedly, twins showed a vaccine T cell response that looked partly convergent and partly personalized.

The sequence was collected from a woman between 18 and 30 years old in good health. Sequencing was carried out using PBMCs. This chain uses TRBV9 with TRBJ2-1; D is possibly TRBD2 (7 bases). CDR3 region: CASSVEGGGSYNEQFF. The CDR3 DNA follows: TGTGCCAGCAGCGTAGAGGGGGGGGGCTCCTACAATGAGCAGTTCTTC.